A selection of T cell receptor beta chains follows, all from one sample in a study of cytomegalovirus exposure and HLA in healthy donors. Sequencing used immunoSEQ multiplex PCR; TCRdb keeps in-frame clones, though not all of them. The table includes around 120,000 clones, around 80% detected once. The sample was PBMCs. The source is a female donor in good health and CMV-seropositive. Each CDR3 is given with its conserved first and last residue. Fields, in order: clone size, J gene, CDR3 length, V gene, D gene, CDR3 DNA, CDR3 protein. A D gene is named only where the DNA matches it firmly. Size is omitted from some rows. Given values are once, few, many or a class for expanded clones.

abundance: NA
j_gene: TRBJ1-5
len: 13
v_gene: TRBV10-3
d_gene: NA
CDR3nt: TGTGCCATCACACAGGGAAGGAATCAGCCCCAGCATTTT
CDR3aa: CAITQGRNQPQHF

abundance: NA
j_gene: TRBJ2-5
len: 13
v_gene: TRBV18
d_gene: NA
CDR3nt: TGTGCCAGCTCACAAAACAGGGATGAGACCCAGTACTTC
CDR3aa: CASSQNRDETQYF

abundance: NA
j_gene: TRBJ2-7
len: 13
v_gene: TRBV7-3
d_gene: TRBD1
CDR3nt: TGTGCCAGCAGCCCCCAGACAGGGCGCGAGCAGTACTTC
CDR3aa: CASSPQTGREQYF

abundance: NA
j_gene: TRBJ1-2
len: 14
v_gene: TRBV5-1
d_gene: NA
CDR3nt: TGCGCCAGCAGCTTGGCCGAGTCCAACTATGGCTACACCTTC
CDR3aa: CASSLAESNYGYTF

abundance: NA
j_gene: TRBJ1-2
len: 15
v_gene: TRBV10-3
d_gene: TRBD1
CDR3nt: TGTGCCATCAGTGAGTTTACAGGGGACTCCGGTGGCTACACCTTC
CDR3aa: CAISEFTGDSGGYTF

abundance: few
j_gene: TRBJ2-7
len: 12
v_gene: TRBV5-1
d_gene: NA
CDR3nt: TGCGCCAGCAGCTACTCAGGGTACGAGCAGTACTTC
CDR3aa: CASSYSGYEQYF

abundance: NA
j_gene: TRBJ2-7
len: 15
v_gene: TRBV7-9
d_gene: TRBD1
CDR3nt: TGTGCCAGCAGCACTCAGACAGGGAGCTCCTACGAGCAGTACTTC
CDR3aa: CASSTQTGSSYEQYF

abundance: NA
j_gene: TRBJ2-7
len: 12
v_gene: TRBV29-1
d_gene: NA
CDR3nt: TGCAGCGTTGGCGGGACAGCCTTCGAGCAGTACTTC
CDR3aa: CSVGGTAFEQYF

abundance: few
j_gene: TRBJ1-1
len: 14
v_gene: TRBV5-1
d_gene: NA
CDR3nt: TGCGCCAGCAGCTTAGGGGCGCCTCAATCTGAAGCTTTCTTT
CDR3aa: CASSLGAPQSEAFF

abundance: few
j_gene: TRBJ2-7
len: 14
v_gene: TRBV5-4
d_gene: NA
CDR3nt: TGTGCCAGCAGTACAGGGTTGAGCTCCTACGAGCAGTACTTC
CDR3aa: CASSTGLSSYEQYF

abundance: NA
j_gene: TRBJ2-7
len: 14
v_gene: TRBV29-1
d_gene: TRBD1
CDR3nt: TGCAGCGTTCGCCCCGGACAGGGGACCTACGAGCAGTACTTC
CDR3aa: CSVRPGQGTYEQYF

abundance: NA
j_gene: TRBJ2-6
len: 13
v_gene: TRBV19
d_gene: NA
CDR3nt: TGTGCCAGTGCGAGATCTGGGGCCAACGTCCTGACTTTC
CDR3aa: CASARSGANVLTF

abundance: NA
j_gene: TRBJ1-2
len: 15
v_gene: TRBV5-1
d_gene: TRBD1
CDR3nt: TGCGCCAGCAGCTTGGGGACGACAGGGAACTATGGCTACACCTTC
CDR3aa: CASSLGTTGNYGYTF

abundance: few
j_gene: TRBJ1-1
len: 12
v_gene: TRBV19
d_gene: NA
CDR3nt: TGTGCCAGTAGTATAGGGCTCACTGAAGCTTTCTTT
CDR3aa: CASSIGLTEAFF

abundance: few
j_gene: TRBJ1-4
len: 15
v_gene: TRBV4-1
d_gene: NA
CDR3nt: TGCGCCAGCAGCCAAGATCACGAACGGAATGAAAAACTGTTTTTT
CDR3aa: CASSQDHERNEKLFF

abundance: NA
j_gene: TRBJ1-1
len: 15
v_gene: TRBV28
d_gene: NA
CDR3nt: TGTGCCAGCAGTCGGGGGTCAGGCATGAACACTGAAGCTTTCTTT
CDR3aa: CASSRGSGMNTEAFF

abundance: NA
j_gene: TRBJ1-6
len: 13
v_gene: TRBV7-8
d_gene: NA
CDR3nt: TGTGCCAGCAGCTTAGGTGGGGGGTCACCCCTCCACTTT
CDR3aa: CASSLGGGSPLHF

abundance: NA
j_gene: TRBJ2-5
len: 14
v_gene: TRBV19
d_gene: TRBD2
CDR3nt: TGTGCCAGTAGTATACTAGCGGGGGTTGAGACCCAGTACTTC
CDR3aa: CASSILAGVETQYF

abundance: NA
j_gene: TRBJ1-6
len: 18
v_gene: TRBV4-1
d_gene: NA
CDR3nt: TGCGCCAGCAGCCAAGATGGGGCCCCGGGCTCCTATAATTCACCCCTCCACTTT
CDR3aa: CASSQDGAPGSYNSPLHF

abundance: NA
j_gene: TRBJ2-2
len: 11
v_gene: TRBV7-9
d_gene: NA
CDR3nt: TGTGCCAGCAGGGAGGCCGGGGAGCTGTTTTTT
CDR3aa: CASREAGELFF

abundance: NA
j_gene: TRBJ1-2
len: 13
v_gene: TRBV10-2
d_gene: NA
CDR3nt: TGCGCCGTAGAAAGCGGTCCTTCCTCTGGCTACACCTTC
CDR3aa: CAVESGPSSGYTF

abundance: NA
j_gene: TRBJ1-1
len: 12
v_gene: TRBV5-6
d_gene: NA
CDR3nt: TGTGCCAGCAGCTTTCGTAACACTGAAGCTTTCTTT
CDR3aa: CASSFRNTEAFF

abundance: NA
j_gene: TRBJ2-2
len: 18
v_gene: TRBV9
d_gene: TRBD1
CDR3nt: TGTGCCAGCAGCGTAGTTGGTAGACAGGGCCTTCGCACCGGGGAGCTGTTTTTT
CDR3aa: CASSVVGRQGLRTGELFF

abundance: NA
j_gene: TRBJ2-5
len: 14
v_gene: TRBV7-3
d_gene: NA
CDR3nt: TGTGCCAGCAGCTTAACGGGCGTTTTGGGGACCCAGTACTTC
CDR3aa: CASSLTGVLGTQYF

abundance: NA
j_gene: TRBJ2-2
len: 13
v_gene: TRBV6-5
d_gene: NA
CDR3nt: TGTGCCAGCAGTTACGGAGACACCGGGGAGCTGTTTTTT
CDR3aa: CASSYGDTGELFF

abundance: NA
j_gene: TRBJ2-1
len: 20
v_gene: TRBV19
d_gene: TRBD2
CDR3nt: TGTGCCAGTAGTCGACGGACTAGCGGGGGGGCCCCGAGCTCCTACAATGAGCAGTTCTTC
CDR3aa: CASSRRTSGGAPSSYNEQFF

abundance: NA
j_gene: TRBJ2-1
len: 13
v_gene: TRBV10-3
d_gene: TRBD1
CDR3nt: TGTGCCATCAGTGAGTCAGAATCGGGACAGAAGTTCTTC
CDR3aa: CAISESESGQKFF

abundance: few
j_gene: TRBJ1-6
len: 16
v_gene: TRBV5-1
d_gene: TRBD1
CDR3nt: TGCGCCAGCAGCTTGGGGACAGGGAGCTATAATTCACCCCTCCACTTT
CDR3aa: CASSLGTGSYNSPLHF

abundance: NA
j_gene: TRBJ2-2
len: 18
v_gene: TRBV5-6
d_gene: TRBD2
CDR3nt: TGTGCCAGCAGTTTGTATGTCGGGGGGGCCCTGCACACCGGGGAGCTGTTTTTT
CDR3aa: CASSLYVGGALHTGELFF

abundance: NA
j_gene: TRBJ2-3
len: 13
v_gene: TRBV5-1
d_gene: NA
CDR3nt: TGCGCCAGCAGCTTGCCGAGCACAGATACGCAGTATTTT
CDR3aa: CASSLPSTDTQYF

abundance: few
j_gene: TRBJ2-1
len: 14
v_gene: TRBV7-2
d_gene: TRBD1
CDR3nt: TGTGCCAGCAGCCTAGGGACAGAATACAATGAGCAGTTCTTC
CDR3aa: CASSLGTEYNEQFF

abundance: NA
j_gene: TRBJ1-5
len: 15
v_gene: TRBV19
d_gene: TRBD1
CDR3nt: TGTGCCAGTAGTATAGGAAGGACAGGGTGGCAGCCCCAGCATTTT
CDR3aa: CASSIGRTGWQPQHF

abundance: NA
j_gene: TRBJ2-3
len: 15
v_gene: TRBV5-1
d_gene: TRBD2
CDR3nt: TGCGCCAGCAGGCTAGCGGGGTATAGCACAGATACGCAGTATTTT
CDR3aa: CASRLAGYSTDTQYF

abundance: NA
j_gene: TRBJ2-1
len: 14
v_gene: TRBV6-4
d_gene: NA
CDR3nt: TGTGCCAGCAGTGTAGGTCTAGCTACAGATGAGCAGTTCTTC
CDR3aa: CASSVGLATDEQFF

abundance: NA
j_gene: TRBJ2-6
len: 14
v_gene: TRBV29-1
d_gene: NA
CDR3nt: TGCAGCGTTGGGGGGCACCTCGGGGCCAACGTCCTGACTTTC
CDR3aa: CSVGGHLGANVLTF

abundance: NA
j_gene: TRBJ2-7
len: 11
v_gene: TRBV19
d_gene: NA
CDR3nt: TGTGCCACTTCTTCTGCCTACGAGCAGTACTTC
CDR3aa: CATSSAYEQYF

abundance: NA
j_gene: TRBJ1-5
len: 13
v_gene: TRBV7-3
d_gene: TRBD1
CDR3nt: TGTGCCAGCAGCGCCGACAGGGGTGGGCCCCAGCATTTT
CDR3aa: CASSADRGGPQHF

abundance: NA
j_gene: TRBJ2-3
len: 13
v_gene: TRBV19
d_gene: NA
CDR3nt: TGTGCCAGTAGTATCACCGTAGCAGATACGCAGTATTTT
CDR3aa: CASSITVADTQYF

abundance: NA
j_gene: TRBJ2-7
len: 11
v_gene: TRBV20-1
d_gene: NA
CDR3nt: TGCAGTGCTATGGCGGGGAACGAGCAGTACTTC
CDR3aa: CSAMAGNEQYF

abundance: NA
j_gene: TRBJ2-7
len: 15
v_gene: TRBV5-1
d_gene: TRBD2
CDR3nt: TGCGCCAGCAGCTCGCTCAGCGGGAGCTCCTACGAGCAGTACTTC
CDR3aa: CASSSLSGSSYEQYF

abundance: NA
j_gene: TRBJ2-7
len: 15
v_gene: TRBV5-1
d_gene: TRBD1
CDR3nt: TGCGCCAGCAGACCGGACAGGCTCACTTTCTACGAGCAGTACTTC
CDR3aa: CASRPDRLTFYEQYF

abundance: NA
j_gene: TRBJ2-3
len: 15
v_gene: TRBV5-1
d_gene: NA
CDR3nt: TGCGCCAGCAGCGGTGGTGGACTTGGCACAGATACGCAGTATTTT
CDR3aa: CASSGGGLGTDTQYF

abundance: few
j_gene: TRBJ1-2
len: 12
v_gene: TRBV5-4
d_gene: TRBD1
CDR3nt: TGTGCCAGCAGCCTGACAGGGGTGGGCTACACCTTC
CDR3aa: CASSLTGVGYTF

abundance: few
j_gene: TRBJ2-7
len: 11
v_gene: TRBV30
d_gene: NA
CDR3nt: TGTGCCCAAAGAACAGACTACGAGCAGTACTTC
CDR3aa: CAQRTDYEQYF

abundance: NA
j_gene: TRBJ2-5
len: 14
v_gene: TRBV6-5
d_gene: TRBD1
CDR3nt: TGTGCCAGCAGATCTACAGGGGTTCTAGAGACCCAGTACTTC
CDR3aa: CASRSTGVLETQYF

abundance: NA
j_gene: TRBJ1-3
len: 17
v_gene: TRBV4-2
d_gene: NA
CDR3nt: TGTGCCAGCAGCCAAGTTGTTCCCAACCGTTCAACTGGCACCATATATTTT
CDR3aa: CASSQVVPNRSTGTIYF

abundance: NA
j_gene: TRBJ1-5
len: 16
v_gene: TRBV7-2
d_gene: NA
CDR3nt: TGTGCCAGCAGCTATAGGAGGACCTCGACTAATCAGCCCCAGCATTTT
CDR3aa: CASSYRRTSTNQPQHF

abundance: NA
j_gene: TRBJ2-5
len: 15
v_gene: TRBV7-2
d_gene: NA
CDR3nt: TGTGCCAGCAGCCTCATGAACGAGGGATGGGAGACCCAGTACTTC
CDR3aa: CASSLMNEGWETQYF

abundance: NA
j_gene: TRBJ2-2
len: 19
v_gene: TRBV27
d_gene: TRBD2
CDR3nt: TGTGCCAGCAGTTTATCGGGGACTAGCGGGGGGCAAAACACCGGGGAGCTGTTTTTT
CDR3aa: CASSLSGTSGGQNTGELFF

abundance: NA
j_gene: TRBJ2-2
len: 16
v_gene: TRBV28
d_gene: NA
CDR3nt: TGTGCCAGCAGGGTACCCGGGGCGGGACGGAACGGGGAGCTGTTTTTT
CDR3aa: CASRVPGAGRNGELFF

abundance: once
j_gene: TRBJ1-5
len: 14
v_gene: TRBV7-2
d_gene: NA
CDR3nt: TGTGCCAGCAGCTCCGGGTTAGTCGGTCAGCCCCAGCATTTT
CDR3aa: CASSSGLVGQPQHF